Shown below are 2 T cell receptor beta chains from a single sample sequenced in a study of shared clonotypes between healthy human individuals. Some clones are missing from TCRdb's copy, which holds only in-frame ones; the method was immunoSEQ multiplex PCR. The sample lists fewer than 600,000 clones, about 85% seen once, with about 13% in the top ten. Specimen: PBMCs. All receptors derive from a woman between 35 and 50 years old in good health. Some clones in this sample may be carry-over from other donors' samples.

To note about this clone: Other nucleotide sequences from this sample produce the same CDR3. The rearrangement uses TRBV29-1 and TRBJ2-2, with D unclear. Trimming shortened V by 6 bases and J by 2 bases, and 10 bases separated the two germline ends. In germline, CDR1 is SQVTM, CDR2 ANQGSEA. This CDR3 has 13 amino acids. The CDR3 sequence: CSVDIANTGELFF. Here the CDR3 DNA reads TGCAGCGTAGATATAGCTAACACCGGGGAGCTGTTTTTT.

The V and J genes are TRBV5-6 and TRBJ2-7, with D perhaps TRBD1 (6 bases). CDR3 length: 16 residues. Germline V gene sequence: CDR1 SGHDT, CDR2 YYEEEE. The ends were cut back, 3 bases at V and 0 bases at J, with 16 bases in the middle. CDR3 in amino acids: CASSWGPGQSSYEQYF. As DNA, the CDR3 is TGTGCCAGCAGCTGGGGTCCGGGACAAAGCTCCTACGAGCAGTACTTC.